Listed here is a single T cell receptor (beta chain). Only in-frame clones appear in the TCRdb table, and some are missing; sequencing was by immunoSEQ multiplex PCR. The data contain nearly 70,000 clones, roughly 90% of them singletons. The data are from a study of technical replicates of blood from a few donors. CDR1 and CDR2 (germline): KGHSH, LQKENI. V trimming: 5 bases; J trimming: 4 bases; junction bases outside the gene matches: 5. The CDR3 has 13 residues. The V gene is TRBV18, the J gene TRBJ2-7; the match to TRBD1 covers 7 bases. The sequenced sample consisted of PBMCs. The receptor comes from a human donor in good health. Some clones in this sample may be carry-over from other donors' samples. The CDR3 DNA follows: TGTGCCAGCTCATCGGGACAGAAATACGAGCAGTACTTC. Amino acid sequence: CASSSGQKYEQYF.